The 3 T cell receptor beta chains presented below share a single source sample, sequenced in a study of a mutant IDH1 vaccine in newly diagnosed glioma. The method was immunoSEQ multiplex PCR; TCRdb's version includes in-frame clones alone and lacks a portion of them. Of tens of thousands of clones in the sample, 60% to 75% were seen once. Their cognate antigens are unknown. Time point noted: week 47, end of study. The study gave 300 ug of mutant IDH1 20-mer peptide per vaccine dose, with topical imiquimod. The source was PBMCs, collected from a glioma patient whose treatment included an IDH1 peptide vaccine. Source of these receptors: a middle-aged man with glioma.

The chain combines TRBV2 with TRBJ2-2; unclear D gene. Germline loops: CDR1 SNHLY, CDR2 FYNNEI. The CDR3 has 15 residues. The V gene lost 7 bases and the J gene lost 0 bases, with 12 bases spanning the gap. CDR3 loop: CASNPRAANTGELFF. Here the CDR3 DNA reads TGTGCCAGCAACCCCCGGGCCGCGAACACCGGGGAGCTGTTTTTT.

The rearrangement joins TRBV14 to TRBJ2-1; the D gene could be TRBD1 or TRBD2 (5 bases each). Per the germline V gene, CDR1 is SGHDN and CDR2 is FVKESK. V was cut by 5 bases and J by 0 bases, with 14 bases left in between. This CDR3 comprises 16 residues. CDR3 nucleotides: TGTGCCAGCAGCACGGGACCGAGGCACTCCTACAATGAGCAGTTCTTC. Translation: CASSTGPRHSYNEQFF.

The chain uses TRBV18 and TRBJ2-7; D might be TRBD1 (5 bases). The germline CDR1 and CDR2 sequences are KGHSH and LQKENI. Deletions cut 2 bases from V and 1 base from J, with 9 bases between. This CDR3 comprises 14 residues. The CDR3 bases are TGTGCCAGCTCACCAGGGGCAGCTTCCTACGAGCAGTACGTC. Residues: CASSPGAASYEQYV.